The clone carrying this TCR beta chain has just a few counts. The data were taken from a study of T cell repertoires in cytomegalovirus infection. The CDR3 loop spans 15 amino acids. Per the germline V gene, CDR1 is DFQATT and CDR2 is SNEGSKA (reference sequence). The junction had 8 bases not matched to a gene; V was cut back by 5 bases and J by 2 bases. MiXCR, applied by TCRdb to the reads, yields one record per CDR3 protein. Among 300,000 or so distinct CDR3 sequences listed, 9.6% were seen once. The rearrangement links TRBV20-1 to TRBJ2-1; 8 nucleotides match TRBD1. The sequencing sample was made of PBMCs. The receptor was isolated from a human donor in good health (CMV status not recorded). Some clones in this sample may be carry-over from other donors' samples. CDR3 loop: CSAVPGGQPYNEQFF. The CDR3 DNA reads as TGCAGTGCTGTCCCAGGGGGCCAACCCTACAATGAGCAGTTCTTC.